A selection of T cell receptor beta chains follows, all from one sample in a study of T cell responses to AZD1222 COVID-19 vaccine. Assay used: immunoSEQ multiplex PCR; TCRdb lists only in-frame clones, some missing. The sample consists of about 120,000 clones, 90% to 95% of them appearing once. Here the sequenced sample was peripheral blood, taken on day 0 of AZD1222 vaccination. The receptors stem from an adult in good health. CDR3s include the opening cysteine and the closing phenylalanine or tryptophan. Fields, in order: D gene, V gene, J gene, CDR3 protein, CDR3 DNA. D genes are given only for firm matches.

.,TRBV29-1,TRBJ1-4,CSVELGASGEKLFF,TGCAGCGTTGAATTGGGGGCTAGCGGTGAAAAACTGTTTTTT
.,TRBV28,TRBJ1-6,CASRGIYNSPLHF,TGTGCCAGTCGTGGAATCTATAATTCACCCCTCCACTTT
TRBD2,TRBV28,TRBJ2-7,CASSFQSSGIGEQYF,TGTGCCAGCAGTTTTCAGTCTAGCGGGATAGGAGAGCAGTACTTC
.,TRBV4-2,TRBJ2-7,CASSQDGGRHPLEQYF,TGTGCCAGCAGCCAGGACGGAGGCAGACACCCACTCGAGCAGTACTTC
TRBD1,TRBV27,TRBJ1-5,CASSWDRDQPQHF,TGTGCCAGCAGTTGGGACAGGGATCAGCCCCAGCATTTT
TRBD1,TRBV19,TRBJ1-2,CASTADGGTGFGNTF,TGTGCCAGTACCGCGGATGGGGGGACAGGGTTTGGAAACACCTTC
TRBD2,TRBV27,TRBJ2-7,CASRGRLAGFYPYEQYF,TGTGCCAGCAGGGGGCGACTAGCGGGTTTTTACCCGTACGAGCAGTACTTC
.,TRBV5-1,TRBJ1-2,CASSLEGSGYTF,TGCGCCAGCAGCTTAGAGGGATCCGGCTACACCTTC
.,TRBV6-6,TRBJ1-4,CASSLRWALPFFF,TGTGCCAGCAGCCTAAGGTGGGCCCTTCCATTTTTCTTT
.,TRBV7-9,TRBJ1-1,CASSLSRTATEAFF,TGTGCCAGCAGCTTATCGCGGACAGCCACTGAAGCTTTCTTT
.,TRBV6-5,TRBJ1-3,CASSPGTDSGNTIYF,TGTGCCAGCAGCCCCGGGACGGACTCTGGAAACACCATATATTTT
TRBD2,TRBV10-3,TRBJ2-2,CAISPPGGSEPGELFF,TGTGCCATCAGCCCTCCGGGCGGGAGTGAGCCCGGGGAGCTGTTTTTT
.,TRBV23-1,TRBJ1-2,CASPVRSPYGYTF,TGCGCCAGCCCCGTTAGGTCGCCCTATGGCTACACCTTC
.,TRBV5-8,TRBJ1-3,CASSVSGGSSGNTIYF,TGTGCCAGCAGCGTTTCTGGGGGCTCCTCTGGAAACACCATATATTTT
.,TRBV7-6,TRBJ2-7,CASSSGPSRSLSYEQYF,TGTGCCAGCAGCTCAGGGCCTTCGAGATCTTTATCCTACGAGCAGTACTTC
.,TRBV7-9,TRBJ1-2,CASSLSGEGYTF,TGTGCCAGCAGCCTCAGTGGGGAAGGCTACACCTTC
.,TRBV2,TRBJ2-7,CASSGPAQSRGQYF,TGTGCCAGCAGTGGGCCAGCGCAAAGTCGGGGGCAGTACTTC
TRBD1,TRBV19,TRBJ1-1,CASSRVGTANTEAFF,TGTGCCAGTAGTAGAGTAGGGACAGCGAACACTGAAGCTTTCTTT
.,TRBV7-2,TRBJ2-6,CASSLGGGNSGANVLTF,TGTGCCAGCAGCTTAGGAGGGGGGAACTCTGGGGCCAACGTCCTGACTTTC
.,TRBV11-2,TRBJ1-2,CASSLAANYGYTF,TGTGCCAGCAGCTTAGCGGCTAACTATGGCTACACCTTC
TRBD2,TRBV24-1,TRBJ2-3,CATSVSGGTDTQYF,TGTGCCACCAGTGTCAGCGGGGGCACAGATACGCAGTATTTT
.,TRBV7-3,TRBJ1-1,CASSLGGGEAFF,TGTGCCAGCAGCTTAGGTGGGGGTGAAGCTTTCTTT
TRBD2,TRBV3-1/TRBV3-2,TRBJ2-7,CASEGLAGEGEQYF,TGTGCCAGCGAGGGACTAGCGGGAGAGGGCGAGCAGTACTTC
.,TRBV27,TRBJ2-1,CASSFSLGEQFF,TGTGCCAGCAGTTTCAGCTTGGGTGAGCAGTTCTTC
.,TRBV25-1,TRBJ1-1,CASSESVSAMNTEAFF,TGTGCCAGCAGTGAATCAGTCTCCGCCATGAACACTGAAGCTTTCTTT
.,TRBV19,TRBJ2-6,CASSPDPGQLSGANVLTF,TGTGCCAGTAGTCCGGACCCAGGACAGCTCTCTGGGGCCAACGTCCTGACTTTC
.,TRBV6-5,TRBJ1-2,CASTPGDGLNYGYTF,TGTGCCAGCACCCCGGGGGACGGACTTAACTATGGCTACACCTTC